These T cell receptor beta chains were read from a single sample in a study of OX40 agonist ivuxolimab in advanced cancers. Clones were read by immunoSEQ multiplex PCR, and TCRdb kept only the in-frame ones, dropping some. This table has about 100,000 clones, 94% appearing once. The input for sequencing was CD4+ or CD8+ T cells sorted from blood, taken in a trial of the OX40 agonist ivuxolimab. These receptors originate from an adult with an advanced solid tumor such as melanoma, head and neck, liver or kidney cancer. Each CDR3 is given with its conserved first and last residue. Each record gives: D gene, V gene, J gene, clone size, CDR3 DNA, CDR3 protein. D genes are given only for firm matches. The size of a clone is reported for some rows only, either as once, few or many, or as a class for expanded clones.

d_call: -; v_call: TRBV21-1; j_call: TRBJ1-6; clone_size: -; cdr3_nt: TGTGCCAGCAGCGAGTACTCTTTGCGGGACAGTCGTTCACCCCTCCACTTT; cdr3_aa: CASSEYSLRDSRSPLHF
d_call: -; v_call: TRBV6-5; j_call: TRBJ2-7; clone_size: -; cdr3_nt: TGTGCCAGCGCCGACAGCCTAAAATACGAGCAGTACTTC; cdr3_aa: CASADSLKYEQYF
d_call: TRBD2; v_call: TRBV5-1; j_call: TRBJ2-1; clone_size: -; cdr3_nt: TGCGCCAGCAGCTTGGGGCTAGCGGGAATAGATGAGCAGTTCTTC; cdr3_aa: CASSLGLAGIDEQFF
d_call: -; v_call: TRBV15; j_call: TRBJ2-1; clone_size: -; cdr3_nt: TGTGCCACCAGCAGAGAAAGGGTTGGAGATGAGCAGTTCTTC; cdr3_aa: CATSRERVGDEQFF
d_call: TRBD1; v_call: TRBV5-1; j_call: TRBJ2-1; clone_size: -; cdr3_nt: TGCGCCAGCAGCCCCTTGACAGGGGGGGCGTCTGAGCAGTTCTTC; cdr3_aa: CASSPLTGGASEQFF
d_call: -; v_call: TRBV4-2; j_call: TRBJ2-7; clone_size: -; cdr3_nt: TGTGCCAGCAGCCAAGGTGGCCGGGGGTACGAGCAGTACTTC; cdr3_aa: CASSQGGRGYEQYF
d_call: TRBD1; v_call: TRBV19; j_call: TRBJ2-7; clone_size: -; cdr3_nt: TGTGCCAGTAGTATTCGCCCAGGGGGCGACGAGCAGTACTTC; cdr3_aa: CASSIRPGGDEQYF
d_call: -; v_call: TRBV6-5; j_call: TRBJ2-1; clone_size: -; cdr3_nt: TGTGCCAGCAGTTACGAAGGTAGCTCCTACAATGAGCAGTTCTTC; cdr3_aa: CASSYEGSSYNEQFF
d_call: TRBD1; v_call: TRBV6-5; j_call: TRBJ1-2; clone_size: -; cdr3_nt: TGTGCCAGCAATACGAGACAGGGTTGGGGCTACACCTTC; cdr3_aa: CASNTRQGWGYTF
d_call: TRBD1; v_call: TRBV10-3; j_call: TRBJ2-7; clone_size: -; cdr3_nt: TGTGCCATCAGTGACAGGGGGCTAATCGAGCAGTACTTC; cdr3_aa: CAISDRGLIEQYF
d_call: -; v_call: TRBV4-1; j_call: TRBJ1-1; clone_size: -; cdr3_nt: TGCGCCAGCAGCCAGGGCATGGTGGTCCTGAACACTGAAGCTTTCTTT; cdr3_aa: CASSQGMVVLNTEAFF
d_call: -; v_call: TRBV7-2; j_call: TRBJ1-5; clone_size: -; cdr3_nt: TGTGCCAGCAGCCCAGCGGTCAATCAGCCCCAGCATTTT; cdr3_aa: CASSPAVNQPQHF
d_call: TRBD2; v_call: TRBV5-4; j_call: TRBJ2-1; clone_size: -; cdr3_nt: TGTGCCAGCAGCTTGGCTAGCGGGGGGACAAACAATGAGCAGTTCTTC; cdr3_aa: CASSLASGGTNNEQFF
d_call: TRBD1; v_call: TRBV29-1; j_call: TRBJ1-2; clone_size: -; cdr3_nt: TGCAGCGCTGGACAGGGGAGGAACTATGGCTACACCTTC; cdr3_aa: CSAGQGRNYGYTF
d_call: -; v_call: TRBV5-5; j_call: TRBJ1-3; clone_size: once; cdr3_nt: TGTGCCAGCAGCTGGACCGCCGACTCTGGAAACACCATATATTTT; cdr3_aa: CASSWTADSGNTIYF
d_call: -; v_call: TRBV5-5; j_call: TRBJ1-5; clone_size: once; cdr3_nt: TGTGCCAGCAGCTTATTACACTTCAATCAGCCCCAGCATTTT; cdr3_aa: CASSLLHFNQPQHF
d_call: -; v_call: TRBV7-9; j_call: TRBJ2-1; clone_size: -; cdr3_nt: TGTGCCAGCAGCCTCCGGGACGCAGGGTTAGGGGATGGCCTGTTCTTC; cdr3_aa: CASSLRDAGLGDGLFF
d_call: TRBD1; v_call: TRBV6-5; j_call: TRBJ1-1; clone_size: -; cdr3_nt: TGTGCCAGCTCACAGGGGGGAATCACTGAAGCTTTCTTT; cdr3_aa: CASSQGGITEAFF
d_call: -; v_call: TRBV6-5; j_call: TRBJ2-5; clone_size: -; cdr3_nt: TGTGCCAGCAGCCAACCCGGGGGACAAGAGACCCAGTACTTC; cdr3_aa: CASSQPGGQETQYF
d_call: TRBD2; v_call: TRBV4-1; j_call: TRBJ2-3; clone_size: -; cdr3_nt: TGCGCCAGCAGCCGCCGGGGAGCGGGGGGTCTGGGGGATACGCAGTATTTT; cdr3_aa: CASSRRGAGGLGDTQYF
d_call: -; v_call: TRBV28; j_call: TRBJ2-7; clone_size: -; cdr3_nt: TGTGCCAGCAGTTTAATTCAGGGAAATGGGTACGAGCAGTACTTC; cdr3_aa: CASSLIQGNGYEQYF
d_call: TRBD1; v_call: TRBV7-2; j_call: TRBJ1-2; clone_size: -; cdr3_nt: TGTGCCAGCAGCTTAGTTTGGCAGGGGGCGGAAGGCTACACCTTC; cdr3_aa: CASSLVWQGAEGYTF
d_call: -; v_call: TRBV10-3; j_call: TRBJ2-2; clone_size: once; cdr3_nt: TGTGCCATAGGGGGGGTGGACACCGGGGAGCTGTTTTTT; cdr3_aa: CAIGGVDTGELFF
d_call: TRBD1; v_call: TRBV29-1; j_call: TRBJ2-1; clone_size: -; cdr3_nt: TGCAGCGTTGACGATCGCGTACGGGGACAGAAGTTCTTC; cdr3_aa: CSVDDRVRGQKFF
d_call: TRBD1; v_call: TRBV4-3; j_call: TRBJ1-1; clone_size: -; cdr3_nt: TGCGCCAGCAGCCAAGCAGGGGGCCTGAACACTGAAGCTTTCTTT; cdr3_aa: CASSQAGGLNTEAFF
d_call: TRBD2; v_call: TRBV7-2; j_call: TRBJ2-1; clone_size: -; cdr3_nt: TGTGCCAGCAGCTTAGGCGGGGGGGCCGGCAATGAGCAGTTCTTC; cdr3_aa: CASSLGGGAGNEQFF
d_call: -; v_call: TRBV28; j_call: TRBJ1-1; clone_size: -; cdr3_nt: TGTGCCAGCTCAGGAGGAGACGCGATGAACACTGAAGCTTTCTTT; cdr3_aa: CASSGGDAMNTEAFF
d_call: -; v_call: TRBV7-8; j_call: TRBJ1-2; clone_size: -; cdr3_nt: TGTGCCAGCAGCTTACTGGGTGGCAGGGAGGTAATTGGCTACACCTTC; cdr3_aa: CASSLLGGREVIGYTF
d_call: TRBD2; v_call: TRBV19; j_call: TRBJ2-2; clone_size: -; cdr3_nt: TGTGCCAGTAGTATTGGCCCCTGGGAGGGGATGGCCGGGGAGCTGTTTTTT; cdr3_aa: CASSIGPWEGMAGELFF
d_call: TRBD1; v_call: TRBV5-4; j_call: TRBJ2-5; clone_size: -; cdr3_nt: TGTGCCAGCAGCATACCGACAGGGCAAGAGACCCAGTACTTC; cdr3_aa: CASSIPTGQETQYF
d_call: TRBD2; v_call: TRBV19; j_call: TRBJ2-1; clone_size: once; cdr3_nt: TGTGCCAGTAGAACGGGGGGAGTGCTCTCCGGTGAGCAGTTCTTC; cdr3_aa: CASRTGGVLSGEQFF
d_call: -; v_call: TRBV6-5; j_call: TRBJ1-1; clone_size: -; cdr3_nt: TGTGCCAGCAGTTACTCGGGCAGGGGAGCAGGGTTTCGAGCTTTCTTT; cdr3_aa: CASSYSGRGAGFRAFF
d_call: -; v_call: TRBV6-1; j_call: TRBJ2-5; clone_size: -; cdr3_nt: TGTGCCAGCACTCCTGGAGGGGCCAGGGAGACCCAGTACTTC; cdr3_aa: CASTPGGARETQYF
d_call: TRBD2; v_call: TRBV11-2; j_call: TRBJ2-3; clone_size: once; cdr3_nt: TGTGCCAGCAGCTCTGGGACTAGCGGGCCATCCACAGATACGCAGTATTTT; cdr3_aa: CASSSGTSGPSTDTQYF
d_call: -; v_call: TRBV7-2; j_call: TRBJ1-2; clone_size: -; cdr3_nt: TGTGCCAGCAGCCCCAAAGACCGGGACTTCAGTTCTAATGGCTACACCTTC; cdr3_aa: CASSPKDRDFSSNGYTF
d_call: -; v_call: TRBV15; j_call: TRBJ1-1; clone_size: -; cdr3_nt: TGTGCCACCAGCCCATGGGCCAGTGTGAACACTGAAGCTTTCTTT; cdr3_aa: CATSPWASVNTEAFF
d_call: -; v_call: TRBV6-4; j_call: TRBJ2-1; clone_size: -; cdr3_nt: TGTGCCAGCAGTGGCGGGGCGGGGGCTTACACTGAGCAGTTCTTC; cdr3_aa: CASSGGAGAYTEQFF
d_call: -; v_call: TRBV7-2; j_call: TRBJ2-3; clone_size: -; cdr3_nt: TGTGCCAGCAGCTTAGGTATCTTAGACACAGATACGCAGTATTTT; cdr3_aa: CASSLGILDTDTQYF
d_call: TRBD1; v_call: TRBV7-2; j_call: TRBJ1-5; clone_size: -; cdr3_nt: TGTGCCAGCAGCCTACCGCCGGGACAGGGAGGTCAGCCCCAGCATTTT; cdr3_aa: CASSLPPGQGGQPQHF
d_call: TRBD2; v_call: TRBV7-3; j_call: TRBJ2-5; clone_size: -; cdr3_nt: TGTGCCAGCAGCCCCACTAGCGGCAAGACCCAGTACTTC; cdr3_aa: CASSPTSGKTQYF
d_call: TRBD2; v_call: TRBV5-1; j_call: TRBJ2-7; clone_size: -; cdr3_nt: TGCGCCAGTAGCTTAGCGGGGGAAACCTACGAGCAGTACTTC; cdr3_aa: CASSLAGETYEQYF
d_call: TRBD1; v_call: TRBV28; j_call: TRBJ2-1; clone_size: -; cdr3_nt: TGTGCCAGCAGTGGAGGACAGGGCGGTAGCTCCTACAATGAGCAGTTCTTC; cdr3_aa: CASSGGQGGSSYNEQFF
d_call: -; v_call: TRBV4-1; j_call: TRBJ1-1; clone_size: -; cdr3_nt: TGCGCCAGCAGCCAAGACAGACAGAGAATGAACACTGAAGCTTTCTTT; cdr3_aa: CASSQDRQRMNTEAFF
d_call: TRBD1; v_call: TRBV7-2; j_call: TRBJ2-1; clone_size: once; cdr3_nt: TGTGCCAGCAGCTCTCAGGGGGTTGAGCAGTTCTTC; cdr3_aa: CASSSQGVEQFF
d_call: -; v_call: TRBV5-1; j_call: TRBJ1-2; clone_size: -; cdr3_nt: TGCGCCAGCAGCCGAGAACAGAGTTATGGCTACACCTTC; cdr3_aa: CASSREQSYGYTF
d_call: -; v_call: TRBV20-1; j_call: TRBJ1-1; clone_size: -; cdr3_nt: TGCAGTGCTAGACAGACCACTGAAGCTTTCTTT; cdr3_aa: CSARQTTEAFF
d_call: -; v_call: TRBV9; j_call: TRBJ2-7; clone_size: -; cdr3_nt: TGTGCCAGCAGCGTAGGAGGAGGCGAGCAGTACTTC; cdr3_aa: CASSVGGGEQYF
d_call: -; v_call: TRBV28; j_call: TRBJ2-7; clone_size: -; cdr3_nt: TGTGCCAGCAGTTTAGGTCTCTACGAGCAGTACTTC; cdr3_aa: CASSLGLYEQYF
d_call: -; v_call: TRBV28; j_call: TRBJ1-5; clone_size: -; cdr3_nt: TGTGCCAGCATCGAAGGGCCATCTGCGGGGCAGCCCCAGCATTTT; cdr3_aa: CASIEGPSAGQPQHF
d_call: -; v_call: TRBV6-5; j_call: TRBJ1-1; clone_size: -; cdr3_nt: TGTGCCAGCAGTAGACAGGACTTGAACACTGAAGCTTTCTTT; cdr3_aa: CASSRQDLNTEAFF
d_call: -; v_call: TRBV21-1; j_call: TRBJ2-5; clone_size: -; cdr3_nt: TGTGCCAGCAGCAAAGCAGGGGTGGGGGAAGAGACCCAGTACTTC; cdr3_aa: CASSKAGVGEETQYF
d_call: TRBD2; v_call: TRBV28; j_call: TRBJ2-5; clone_size: -; cdr3_nt: TGTGCCAGCAGTCCCGGACTAGCGGGAGGGTTTGGTACCCAGTACTTC; cdr3_aa: CASSPGLAGGFGTQYF
d_call: TRBD1; v_call: TRBV18; j_call: TRBJ1-4; clone_size: -; cdr3_nt: TGTGCCAGCTCCCTTGACAGGGCGATTAATGAAAAACTGTTTTTT; cdr3_aa: CASSLDRAINEKLFF
d_call: -; v_call: TRBV4-3; j_call: TRBJ2-5; clone_size: -; cdr3_nt: TGCGCCAGCAGCCACGTTTCGGGAACCCAGTACTTC; cdr3_aa: CASSHVSGTQYF
d_call: -; v_call: TRBV7-2; j_call: TRBJ2-3; clone_size: -; cdr3_nt: TGTGCCAGCAGCCCCATGGTTAACACAGATACGCAGTATTTT; cdr3_aa: CASSPMVNTDTQYF
d_call: -; v_call: TRBV7-2; j_call: TRBJ1-1; clone_size: -; cdr3_nt: TGTGCCAGCAGCTTCCGGGTACGGACTGAAGCTTTCTTT; cdr3_aa: CASSFRVRTEAFF
d_call: -; v_call: TRBV30; j_call: TRBJ1-4; clone_size: -; cdr3_nt: TGTGCCTGGACAGGACCCCGGAGGGGGGATCATGAAAAACTGTTTTTT; cdr3_aa: CAWTGPRRGDHEKLFF
d_call: TRBD1; v_call: TRBV9; j_call: TRBJ1-5; clone_size: -; cdr3_nt: TGTGCCAGCAGCGTAGAAAGAGGGGGGACAGGGGGCAATCAGCCCCAGCATTTT; cdr3_aa: CASSVERGGTGGNQPQHF
d_call: TRBD1; v_call: TRBV2; j_call: TRBJ1-2; clone_size: -; cdr3_nt: TGTGCCAGCAGAAGACAGGGGGCGTCTAACTATGGCTACACCTTC; cdr3_aa: CASRRQGASNYGYTF